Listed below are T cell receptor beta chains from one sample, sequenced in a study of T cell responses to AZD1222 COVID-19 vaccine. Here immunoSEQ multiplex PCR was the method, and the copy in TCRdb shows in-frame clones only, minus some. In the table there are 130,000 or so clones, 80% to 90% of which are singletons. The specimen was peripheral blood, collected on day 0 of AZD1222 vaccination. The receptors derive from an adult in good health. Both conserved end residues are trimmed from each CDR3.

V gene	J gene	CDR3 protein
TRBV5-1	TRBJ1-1	ASSPGQGMMNTEAF
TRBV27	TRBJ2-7	ASSDGTGEVIYEQY
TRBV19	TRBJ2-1	ASSIYGRVDNEQF
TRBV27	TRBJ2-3	ASSLSPGAGTDTQY
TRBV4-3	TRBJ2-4	ASSQDEDSQNIQY
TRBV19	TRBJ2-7	ASSPMGGRTYEQY
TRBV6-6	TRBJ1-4	ASFGGGQGPEKLF
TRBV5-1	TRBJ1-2	ASRGGYGYT
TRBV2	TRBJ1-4	ASSEAAWTGYNEKLF
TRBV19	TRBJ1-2	ASLYSLYGYT
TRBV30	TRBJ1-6	AWSRAGGDNSPLH